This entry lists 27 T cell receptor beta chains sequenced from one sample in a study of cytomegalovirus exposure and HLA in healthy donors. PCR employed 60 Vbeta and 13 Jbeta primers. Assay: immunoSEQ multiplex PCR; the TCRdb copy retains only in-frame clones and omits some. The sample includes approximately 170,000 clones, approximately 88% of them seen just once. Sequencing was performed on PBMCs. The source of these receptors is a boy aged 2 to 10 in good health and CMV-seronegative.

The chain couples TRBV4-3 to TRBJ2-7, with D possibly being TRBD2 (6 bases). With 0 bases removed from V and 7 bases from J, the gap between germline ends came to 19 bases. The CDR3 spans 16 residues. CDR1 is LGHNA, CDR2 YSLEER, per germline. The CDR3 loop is CASSQDGSRPRREQYF. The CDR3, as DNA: TGCGCCAGCAGCCAAGACGGGAGCCGCCCGCGTCGGGAGCAGTACTTC.

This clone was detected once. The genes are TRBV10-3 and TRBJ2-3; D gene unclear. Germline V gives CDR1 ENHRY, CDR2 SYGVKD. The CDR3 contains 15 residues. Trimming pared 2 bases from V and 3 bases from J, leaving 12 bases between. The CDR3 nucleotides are TGTGCCATCAGTGAGGTTTCAGAAATAACAGATACGCAGTATTTT. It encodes CAISEVSEITDTQYF.

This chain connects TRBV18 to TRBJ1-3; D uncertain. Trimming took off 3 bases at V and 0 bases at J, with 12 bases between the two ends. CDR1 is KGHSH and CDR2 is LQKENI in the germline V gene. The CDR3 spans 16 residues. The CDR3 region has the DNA TGTGCCAGCTCACCCGACCAGGCCAGCTCTGGAAACACCATATATTTT. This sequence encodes CASSPDQASSGNTIYF.

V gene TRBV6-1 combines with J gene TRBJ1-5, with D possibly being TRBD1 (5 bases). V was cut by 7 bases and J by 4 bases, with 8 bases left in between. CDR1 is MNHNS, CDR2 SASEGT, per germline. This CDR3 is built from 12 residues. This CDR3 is CASKGRNQPQHF. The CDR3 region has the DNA TGTGCCAGCAAGGGGAGGAATCAGCCCCAGCATTTT.

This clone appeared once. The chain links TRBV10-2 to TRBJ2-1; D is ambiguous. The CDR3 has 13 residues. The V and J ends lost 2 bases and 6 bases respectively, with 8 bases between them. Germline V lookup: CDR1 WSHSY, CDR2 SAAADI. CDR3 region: CASSEVASNEQFF. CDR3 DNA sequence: TGCGCCAGCAGTGAGGTGGCTAGCAATGAGCAGTTCTTC.

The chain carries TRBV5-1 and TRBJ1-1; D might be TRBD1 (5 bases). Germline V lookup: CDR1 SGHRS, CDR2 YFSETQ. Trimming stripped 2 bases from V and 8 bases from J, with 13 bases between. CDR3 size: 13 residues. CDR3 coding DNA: TGCGCCAGCAGCTTAGGGGCAAACGTAGAAGCTTTCTTT. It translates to CASSLGANVEAFF.

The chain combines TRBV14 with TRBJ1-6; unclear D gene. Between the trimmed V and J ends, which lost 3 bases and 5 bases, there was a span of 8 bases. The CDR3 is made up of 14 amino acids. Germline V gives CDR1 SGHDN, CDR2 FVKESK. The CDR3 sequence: CASSQDGNNSPLHF. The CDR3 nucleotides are TGTGCCAGCAGCCAGGACGGGAATAATTCACCCCTCCACTTT.

The CDR3 loop is CASSSGQGMNTEAFF. As DNA, the CDR3 is TGCGCCAGCAGCTCCGGACAGGGCATGAACACTGAAGCTTTCTTT. This rearrangement joins TRBV5-1 to TRBJ1-1; TRBD1 agrees at 8 bases. Germline V gene data show CDR1 as SGHRS and CDR2 as YFSETQ. With 3 bases clipped from V and 0 bases from J, the junction kept 4 bases outside the gene matches. This CDR3 comprises 15 residues.

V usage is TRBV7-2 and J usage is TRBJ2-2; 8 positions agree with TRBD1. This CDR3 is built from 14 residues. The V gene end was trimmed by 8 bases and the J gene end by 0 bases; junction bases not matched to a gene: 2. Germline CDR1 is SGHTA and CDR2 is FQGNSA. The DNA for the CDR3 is TGTGCCAGCCGACAGGGGCCGAACACCGGGGAGCTGTTTTTT. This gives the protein CASRQGPNTGELFF.

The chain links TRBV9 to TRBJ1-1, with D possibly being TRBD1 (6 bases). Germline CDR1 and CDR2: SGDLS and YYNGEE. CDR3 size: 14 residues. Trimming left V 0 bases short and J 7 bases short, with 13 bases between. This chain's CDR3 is CASSVGTDTFEAFF. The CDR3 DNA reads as TGTGCCAGCAGCGTAGGGACAGACACTTTTGAAGCTTTCTTT.

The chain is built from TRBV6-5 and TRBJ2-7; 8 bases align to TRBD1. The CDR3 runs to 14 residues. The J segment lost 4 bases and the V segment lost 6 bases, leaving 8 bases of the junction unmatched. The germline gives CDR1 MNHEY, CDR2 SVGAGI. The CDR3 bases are TGTGCCAGCAGCAACCGACAGGGGAGTTACGAGCAGTACTTC. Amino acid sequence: CASSNRQGSYEQYF.

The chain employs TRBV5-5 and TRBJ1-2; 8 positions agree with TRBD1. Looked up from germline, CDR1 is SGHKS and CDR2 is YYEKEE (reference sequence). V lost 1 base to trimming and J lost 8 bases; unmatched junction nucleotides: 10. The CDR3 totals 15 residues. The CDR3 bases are TGTGCCAGCAGCTTGATTCAGGGGGCAGGGATGGGCTACACCTTC. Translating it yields CASSLIQGAGMGYTF.

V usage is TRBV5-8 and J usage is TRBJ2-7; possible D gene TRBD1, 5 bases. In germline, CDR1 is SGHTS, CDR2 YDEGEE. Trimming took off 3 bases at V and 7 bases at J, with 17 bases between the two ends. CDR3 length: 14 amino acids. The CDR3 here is CASSSRWGFLEQYF. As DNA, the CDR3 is TGTGCCAGCAGCTCGCGGTGGGGCTTTCTGGAGCAGTACTTC.

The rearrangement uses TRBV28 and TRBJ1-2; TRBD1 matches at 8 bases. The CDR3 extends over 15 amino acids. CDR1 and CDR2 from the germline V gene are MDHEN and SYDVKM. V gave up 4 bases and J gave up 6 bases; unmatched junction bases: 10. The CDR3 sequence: CASSSGQGAIDGYTF. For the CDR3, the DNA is TGTGCCAGCAGTTCCGGACAGGGAGCAATTGATGGCTACACCTTC.

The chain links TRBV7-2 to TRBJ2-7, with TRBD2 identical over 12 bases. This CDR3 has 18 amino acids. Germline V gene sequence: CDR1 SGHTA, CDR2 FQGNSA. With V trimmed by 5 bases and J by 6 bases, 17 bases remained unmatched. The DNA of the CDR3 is TGTGCCAGCAGCCTTCGACTAGCGGGAGTAAAGGAGAGCGGCGAGCAGTACTTC. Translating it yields CASSLRLAGVKESGEQYF.

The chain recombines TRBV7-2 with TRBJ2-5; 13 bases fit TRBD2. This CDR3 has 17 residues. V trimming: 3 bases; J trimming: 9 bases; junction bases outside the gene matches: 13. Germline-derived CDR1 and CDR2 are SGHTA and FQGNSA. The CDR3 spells CASSFKTSGRTSGAQYF. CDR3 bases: TGTGCCAGCAGCTTCAAGACTAGCGGGAGGACAAGCGGTGCCCAGTACTTC.

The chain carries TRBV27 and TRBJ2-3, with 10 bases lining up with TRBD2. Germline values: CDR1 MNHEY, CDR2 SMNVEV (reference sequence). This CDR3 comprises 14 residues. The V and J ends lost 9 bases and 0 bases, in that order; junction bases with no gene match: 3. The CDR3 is CASTAGGSTDTQYF. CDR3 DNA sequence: TGTGCCAGTACAGCGGGGGGGAGCACAGATACGCAGTATTTT.

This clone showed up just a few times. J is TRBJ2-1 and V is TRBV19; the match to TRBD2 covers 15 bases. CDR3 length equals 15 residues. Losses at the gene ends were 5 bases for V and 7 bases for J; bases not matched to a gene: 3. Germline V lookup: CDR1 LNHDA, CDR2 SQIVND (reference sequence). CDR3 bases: TGTGCCAGTAGTCTCGGGACTAGCGGGGGGAATGAGCAGTTCTTC. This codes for CASSLGTSGGNEQFF. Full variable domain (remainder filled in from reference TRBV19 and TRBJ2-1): DGGITQSPKYLFRKEGQNVTLSCEQNLNHDAMYWYRQDPGQGLRLIYYSQIVNDFQKGDIAEGYSVSREKKESFPLTVTSAQKNPTAFYLCASSLGTSGGNEQFFGPGTRLTVL.

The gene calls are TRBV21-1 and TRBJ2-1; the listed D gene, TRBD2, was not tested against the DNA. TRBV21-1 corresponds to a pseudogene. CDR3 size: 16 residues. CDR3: CASRPLALAEPNEQFF. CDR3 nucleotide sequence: TGTGCCAGCAGACCCCTTGCCCTAGCGGAACCAAATGAGCAGTTCTTC.

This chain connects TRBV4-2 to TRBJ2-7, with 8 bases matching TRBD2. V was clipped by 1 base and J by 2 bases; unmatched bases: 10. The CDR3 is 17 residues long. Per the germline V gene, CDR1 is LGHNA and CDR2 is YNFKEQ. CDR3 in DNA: TGTGCCAGCAGCCAAGGGATAGCGGGAACCGGAGCCTACGAGCAGTACTTC. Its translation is CASSQGIAGTGAYEQYF.

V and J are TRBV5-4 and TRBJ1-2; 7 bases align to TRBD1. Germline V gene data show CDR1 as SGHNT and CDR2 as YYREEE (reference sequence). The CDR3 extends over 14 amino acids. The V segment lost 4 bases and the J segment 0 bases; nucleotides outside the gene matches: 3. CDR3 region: CASSPGQSNYGYTF. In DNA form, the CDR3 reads TGTGCCAGCAGCCCGGGACAGTCTAACTATGGCTACACCTTC.

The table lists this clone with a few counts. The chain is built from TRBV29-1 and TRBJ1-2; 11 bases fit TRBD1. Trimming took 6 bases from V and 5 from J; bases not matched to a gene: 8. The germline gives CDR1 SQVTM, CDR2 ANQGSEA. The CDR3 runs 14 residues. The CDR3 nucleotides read TGCAGCGTCTATAGGACAGGGGGCGATTATGGCTACACCTTC. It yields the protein CSVYRTGGDYGYTF.

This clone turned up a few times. CDR3 sequence reads: CASTEETQYF. For the CDR3, the DNA is TGTGCCAGCACGGAAGAGACCCAGTACTTC. The J gene is TRBJ2-5, the V gene TRBV6-4, with unresolved D. This CDR3 is 10 amino acids long. The germline V gene encodes CDR1 MRHNA and CDR2 SNTAGT. Trimming took 7 bases from V and 3 from J, leaving 3 bases between them.

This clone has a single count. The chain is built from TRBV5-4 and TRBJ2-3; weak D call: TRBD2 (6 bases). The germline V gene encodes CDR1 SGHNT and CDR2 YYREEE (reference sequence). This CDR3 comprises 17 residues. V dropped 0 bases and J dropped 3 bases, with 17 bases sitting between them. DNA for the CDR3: TGTGCCAGCAGCTTGGTGAAGCTTGCTAGCGTTACAGATACGCAGTATTTT. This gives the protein CASSLVKLASVTDTQYF.

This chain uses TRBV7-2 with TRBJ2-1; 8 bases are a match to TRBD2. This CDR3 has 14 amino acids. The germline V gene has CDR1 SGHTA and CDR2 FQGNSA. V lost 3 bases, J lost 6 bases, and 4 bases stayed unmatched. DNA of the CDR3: TGTGCCAGCAGCTTGGGGGGACTAGTCAATGAGCAGTTCTTC. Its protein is CASSLGGLVNEQFF.

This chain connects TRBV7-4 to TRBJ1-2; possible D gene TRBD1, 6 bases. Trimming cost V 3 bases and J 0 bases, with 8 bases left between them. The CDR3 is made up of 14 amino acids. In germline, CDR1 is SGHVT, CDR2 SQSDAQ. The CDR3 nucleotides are TGTGCCAGCAGCTTCCGGGACACTAACTATGGCTACACCTTC. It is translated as CASSFRDTNYGYTF.

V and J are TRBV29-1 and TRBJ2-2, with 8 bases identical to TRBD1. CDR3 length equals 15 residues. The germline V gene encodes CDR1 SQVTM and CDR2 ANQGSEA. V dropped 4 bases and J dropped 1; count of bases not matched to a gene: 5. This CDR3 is CSVAPDRVNTGELFF. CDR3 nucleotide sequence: TGCAGCGTTGCCCCGGACAGGGTGAACACCGGGGAGCTGTTTTTT.